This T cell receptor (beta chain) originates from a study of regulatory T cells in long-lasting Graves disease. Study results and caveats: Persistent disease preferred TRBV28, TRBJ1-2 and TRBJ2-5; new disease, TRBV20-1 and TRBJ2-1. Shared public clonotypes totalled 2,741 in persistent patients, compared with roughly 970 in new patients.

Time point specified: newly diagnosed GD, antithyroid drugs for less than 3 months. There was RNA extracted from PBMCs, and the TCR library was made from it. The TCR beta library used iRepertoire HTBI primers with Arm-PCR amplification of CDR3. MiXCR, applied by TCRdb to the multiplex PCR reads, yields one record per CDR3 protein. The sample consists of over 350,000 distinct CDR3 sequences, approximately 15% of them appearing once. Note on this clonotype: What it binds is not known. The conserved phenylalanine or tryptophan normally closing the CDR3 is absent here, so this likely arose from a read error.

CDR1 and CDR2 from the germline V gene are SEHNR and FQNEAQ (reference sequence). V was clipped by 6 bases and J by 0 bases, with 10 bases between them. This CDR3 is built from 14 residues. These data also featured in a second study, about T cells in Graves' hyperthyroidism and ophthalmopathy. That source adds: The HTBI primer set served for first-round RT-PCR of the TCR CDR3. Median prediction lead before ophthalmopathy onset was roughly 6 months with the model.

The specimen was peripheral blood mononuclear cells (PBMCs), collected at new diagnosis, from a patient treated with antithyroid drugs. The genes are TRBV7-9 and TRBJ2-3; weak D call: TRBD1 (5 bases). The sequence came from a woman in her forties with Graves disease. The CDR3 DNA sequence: TGTGCCAGCAGATCGACAGATAGCACAGATACGCAGTATCTT. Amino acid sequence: CASRSTDSTDTQYL.